The 21 T cell receptor beta chains below come from one sample, sequenced in a study of shared T cell receptors in the human thymus. TCRdb keeps only in-frame clones here, not all; method: immunoSEQ multiplex PCR. The data contain approximately 730,000 clones, approximately 83% of them singletons. This sample also belongs to another study, concerning human thymus T cells.

The specimen was thymocytes. Source of these receptors: a girl under two years old with a congenital heart defect.

The chain recombines TRBV7-3 with TRBJ2-5; 7 nucleotides line up with TRBD2. V shed 5 bases, J shed 5 bases, and the junction held 11 bases outside the gene matches. The germline CDR1 and CDR2 sequences are SGHTA and FQGTGA. The CDR3 covers 15 residues. The CDR3: CASSNLGGLMETQYF. In nucleotides, the CDR3 is TGTGCCAGCAGCAATCTGGGAGGGCTGATGGAGACCCAGTACTTC.

The chain combines TRBV4-1 with TRBJ2-1; a weak D match, TRBD1 (6 bases). Trimming stripped 4 bases from V and 0 bases from J, with 10 bases between. The germline gives CDR1 MGHRA, CDR2 YSYEKL. The CDR3 loop spans 15 amino acids. The CDR3 region is CASSPQGSSYNEQFF. The DNA of the CDR3 is TGCGCCAGCAGCCCACAGGGAAGCTCCTACAATGAGCAGTTCTTC.

The chain is built from TRBV5-8 and TRBJ2-7; no firm D call. The CDR3 loop spans 11 amino acids. Germline V gene data show CDR1 as SGHTS and CDR2 as YDEGEE. The germline V and J ends were trimmed by 6 bases and 3 bases, with 7 bases remaining between them. The DNA for the CDR3 is TGTGCCAGCACCGCCTACTACGAGCAGTACTTC. This gives the protein CASTAYYEQYF. Supplemented by reference TRBV5-8 and TRBJ2-7, the full variable domain reads EAGVTQSPTHLIKTRGQQATLRCSPISGHTSVYWYQQALGLGLQFLLWYDEGEERNRGNFPPRFSGRQFPNYSSELNVNALELEDSALYLCASTAYYEQYFGPGTRLTVT.

V gene TRBV27 combines with J gene TRBJ2-3, with 7 bases matching TRBD2. The germline CDR1 and CDR2 sequences are MNHEY and SMNVEV (reference sequence). The CDR3 is 14 residues long. With 8 bases clipped from V and 3 bases from J, the junction kept 8 bases outside the gene matches. The CDR3 sequence: CASGEASGTDTQYF. CDR3 DNA sequence: TGTGCCAGCGGAGAAGCTAGCGGTACAGATACGCAGTATTTT.

This clone has a single count. The rearrangement uses TRBV4-1 and TRBJ1-4; D gene unclear. CDR3 size: 16 residues. V lost 1 base and J lost 8, with 17 bases in between. CDR1 is MGHRA, CDR2 YSYEKL, per germline. In DNA form, the CDR3 reads TGCGCCAGCAGCCAAGGAAGAACGCCCTGGGCCGAAAAACTGTTTTTT. As protein: CASSQGRTPWAEKLFF.

The chain joins TRBV19 to TRBJ2-7; TRBD1 agrees at 7 bases. CDR1 is LNHDA and CDR2 is SQIVND in the germline V gene (reference sequence). The CDR3 covers 14 residues. Trimming cost V 2 bases and J 3 bases; bases outside gene matches: 4. The CDR3 nucleotides are TGTGCCAGTAGTATAAAGGCAGGGGGCTACGAGCAGTACTTC. It is translated as CASSIKAGGYEQYF.

The chain recombines TRBV27 with TRBJ1-2; D is unclear. CDR3 length: 15 residues. Looked up from germline, CDR1 is MNHEY and CDR2 is SMNVEV (reference sequence). Trimming cost V 4 bases and J 5 bases, with 17 bases left between them. The CDR3 bases are TGTGCCAGCAGTTCCATCATCAGAGGTCCGTATGGCTACACCTTC. Amino acids: CASSSIIRGPYGYTF.

This chain uses TRBV6-5 with TRBJ1-1; TRBD1 matches at 7 bases. CDR3 size: 15 residues. Germline loops: CDR1 MNHEY, CDR2 SVGAGI. Unmatched junction bases numbered 4, after V lost 2 bases and J lost 1 base. The chain's CDR3 is CASSYHRGGNTEAFF. As DNA, the CDR3 is TGTGCCAGCAGTTACCACAGGGGCGGGAACACTGAAGCTTTCTTT.

The chain joins TRBV19 to TRBJ1-6; 8 bases align to TRBD1. The V and J ends lost 7 bases and 9 bases, in that order; junction bases with no gene match: 8. The CDR3 loop spans 14 amino acids. Germline loops: CDR1 LNHDA, CDR2 SQIVND (reference sequence). CDR3 in DNA: TGTGCCAGTACACCGGGACAGGCTTTTTCACCCCTCCACTTT. It translates to CASTPGQAFSPLHF.

The CDR3 region has the DNA TGTGCCAGCAGCTTAGCGTACCTGGGACAGAGCGGCTATTTT. This sequence encodes CASSLAYLGQSGYF. This chain joins TRBV11-1 and TRBJ1-3, with 7 bases aligning to TRBD1. Trimming took 0 bases from V and 16 from J; bases not matched to a gene: 12. The germline gives CDR1 SGHAT, CDR2 FQDESV (reference sequence). The CDR3 runs to 14 residues.

J is TRBJ1-1 and V is TRBV11-2; D call uncertain. CDR3 length: 14 residues. Germline CDR1 is SGHAT and CDR2 is FQNNGV. Trimming removed 7 bases at V and 6 bases at J, with 18 bases between. The CDR3 region is CASTPEGPCPEAFF. DNA of the CDR3: TGTGCCAGCACCCCCGAGGGCCCTTGTCCTGAAGCTTTCTTT.

The chain has TRBV19 and TRBJ1-2; 8 positions agree with TRBD1. Trimming took 8 bases from V and 3 from J; bases not matched to a gene: 8. This CDR3 region has 14 residues. The germline CDR1 and CDR2 sequences are LNHDA and SQIVND (reference sequence). The CDR3 nucleotides read TGTGCCAGTGCCCCGGGACAGGAACACTATGGCTACACCTTC. This translates into CASAPGQEHYGYTF. Complete variable domain (other parts from reference TRBV19 and TRBJ1-2): DGGITQSPKYLFRKEGQNVTLSCEQNLNHDAMYWYRQDPGQGLRLIYYSQIVNDFQKGDIAEGYSVSREKKESFPLTVTSAQKNPTAFYLCASAPGQEHYGYTFGSGTRLTVV.

This sequence joins TRBV4-1 and TRBJ2-3; no clear D gene. V dropped 0 bases and J dropped 7 bases, with 8 bases sitting between them. This CDR3 is 13 amino acids long. Looked up from germline, CDR1 is MGHRA and CDR2 is YSYEKL. CDR3 loop: CASSQDEAYTQYF. The CDR3 nucleotides are TGCGCCAGCAGCCAAGATGAAGCATATACGCAGTATTTT.

The chain is built from TRBV7-3 and TRBJ2-7; 8 bases are a match to TRBD1. The CDR3 covers 19 residues. Germline V gene data show CDR1 as SGHTA and CDR2 as FQGTGA. The trim removed 5 bases at V and 2 bases at J, leaving 20 bases unmatched. The DNA of the CDR3 is TGTGCCAGCAGCGCCTCGGGTGAGGACGGACAGGGACAAACCTACGAGCAGTACTTC. Translation: CASSASGEDGQGQTYEQYF.

This chain connects TRBV5-6 to TRBJ1-6, with D tentatively TRBD1 (6 bases). Germline V gene data show CDR1 as SGHDT and CDR2 as YYEEEE. Trimming took off 3 bases at V and 6 bases at J, with 13 bases between the two ends. The CDR3 sequence is 15 residues long. CDR3 loop: CASSSGHGLNSPLHF. For the CDR3, the DNA is TGTGCCAGCAGCTCGGGACACGGCCTTAATTCACCCCTCCACTTT.

The CDR3 DNA reads as TGTGCCAGCAGTGAATGGAGGGGGCATGAGACCCAGTACTTC. Protein sequence: CASSEWRGHETQYF. The J gene is TRBJ2-5, the V gene TRBV2; tentative D call: TRBD1 (7 bases). CDR1 and CDR2 (germline): SNHLY, FYNNEI. V dropped 2 bases and J dropped 5 bases, with 12 bases sitting between them. This CDR3 has 14 residues.

This clone has just a few counts. This chain links TRBV5-5 with TRBJ2-6; 12 bases fit TRBD1. The germline gives CDR1 SGHKS, CDR2 YYEKEE (reference sequence). The CDR3 extends over 16 amino acids. V trimming: 7 bases; J trimming: 3 bases; junction bases outside the gene matches: 5. CDR3: CASGRDRGLGANVLTF. The DNA for the CDR3 is TGTGCCAGCGGACGGGACAGGGGGCTTGGGGCCAACGTCCTGACTTTC.

The chain joins TRBV5-6 to TRBJ1-1, with 9 bases matching TRBD1. Germline assignment: CDR1 SGHDT and CDR2 YYEEEE. The CDR3 spans 16 residues. The ends lost 1 base at V and 4 bases at J; junction bases unmatched: 8. The CDR3 sequence: CASSLRPDRGGTEAFF. CDR3 DNA sequence: TGTGCCAGCAGCTTGCGGCCGGACAGGGGTGGCACTGAAGCTTTCTTT.

The V gene is TRBV5-6, the J gene TRBJ1-1, with TRBD1 as a possible D gene (5 bases). Trimming removed 9 bases from V and 1 base from J, with 13 bases in between. Germline V CDR1 and CDR2: SGHDT, YYEEEE. This CDR3 region has 13 residues. CDR3 coding DNA: TGTGCCACCTCTTCGGGGGGGAACACTGAAGCTTTCTTT. It yields the protein CATSSGGNTEAFF.

The rearrangement joins TRBV28 to TRBJ1-2; D possibly corresponds to TRBD1 (5 bases). The CDR3 has 17 amino acids. Germline V gene sequence: CDR1 MDHEN, CDR2 SYDVKM. Between the trimmed V and J ends, which lost 5 bases and 5 bases, there was a span of 24 bases. The CDR3 nucleotides are TGTGCCAGCAGTCCCTGCCCTTGGGGCAGGTTAACATATGGCTACACCTTC. Its protein is CASSPCPWGRLTYGYTF.

The rearrangement joins TRBV5-1 to TRBJ2-1; D gene ambiguous. This CDR3 is 13 amino acids long. V lost 1 base and J lost 9, with 11 bases in between. The germline V gene encodes CDR1 SGHRS and CDR2 YFSETQ. For the CDR3, the DNA is TGCGCCAGCAGCTTGTTTCCCACTGTTGAGCAGTTCTTC. Amino acid sequence: CASSLFPTVEQFF.